This T cell receptor (beta chain) was found in a study of blood T cells in healthy people across ages. Germline CDR1 MNHEY, CDR2 SVGAGI. The V and J ends lost 6 bases and 0 bases, in that order; junction bases with no gene match: 3. This CDR3 is 15 amino acids long. Then a second PCR, running roughly 7 to 11 cycles, was carried out with a sample-barcoded 5' primer and a J-beta primer mix. MiXCR was run by TCRdb on the 5' RACE reads, yielding one entry per CDR3 protein. This table holds around 1,000,000 distinct CDR3 sequences, roughly two fifths found once. Sequenced material: blood. This clonotype originated in a man aged 18 to 30 in good health. The genes are TRBV6-5 and TRBJ1-3; 9 nucleotides agree with TRBD1. The CDR3 is CASRLTGGSGNTIYF. The CDR3, as DNA: TGTGCCAGCAGGTTGACAGGGGGCTCTGGAAACACCATATATTTT.